This entry lists 2 T cell receptor beta chains sequenced from one sample in a study of long-term antiretroviral therapy in people with HIV. Survey level was the resolution at which the v3.0 immunoSEQ assay ran. Clones were sequenced by immunoSEQ multiplex PCR, and TCRdb holds only the in-frame ones, with some missing. The sample has 25,000 to 35,000 clones, 86% seen once; the top ten hold approximately 4.8%. The material was unsorted PBMCs, obtained 0.8 years after starting antiretroviral therapy. The receptor source for this set is a woman aged 25 to 45 with HIV.

The chain combines TRBV7-9 with TRBJ1-4, with TRBD1 matching over 11 bases. CDR3 size: 19 residues. Trimming took 5 bases from V and 2 from J; bases not matched to a gene: 13. In germline, CDR1 is SEHNR, CDR2 FQNEAQ (reference sequence). The CDR3 DNA sequence: TGTGCCAGCAGCCAGGGAGGGACAGGGGGAGAAACGACTAATGAAAAACTGTTTTTT. As protein: CASSQGGTGGETTNEKLFF.

The chain is built from TRBV9 and TRBJ2-7; weak D call: TRBD1 (5 bases). The CDR3 is made up of 13 amino acids. The germline V gene encodes CDR1 SGDLS and CDR2 YYNGEE. V shed 0 bases and J shed 7 bases, with 11 bases lying between them. CDR3 sequence (DNA): TGTGCCAGCAGCGTAGGGATTACAGGTGAGCAGTACGTC. Translated: CASSVGITGEQYV.